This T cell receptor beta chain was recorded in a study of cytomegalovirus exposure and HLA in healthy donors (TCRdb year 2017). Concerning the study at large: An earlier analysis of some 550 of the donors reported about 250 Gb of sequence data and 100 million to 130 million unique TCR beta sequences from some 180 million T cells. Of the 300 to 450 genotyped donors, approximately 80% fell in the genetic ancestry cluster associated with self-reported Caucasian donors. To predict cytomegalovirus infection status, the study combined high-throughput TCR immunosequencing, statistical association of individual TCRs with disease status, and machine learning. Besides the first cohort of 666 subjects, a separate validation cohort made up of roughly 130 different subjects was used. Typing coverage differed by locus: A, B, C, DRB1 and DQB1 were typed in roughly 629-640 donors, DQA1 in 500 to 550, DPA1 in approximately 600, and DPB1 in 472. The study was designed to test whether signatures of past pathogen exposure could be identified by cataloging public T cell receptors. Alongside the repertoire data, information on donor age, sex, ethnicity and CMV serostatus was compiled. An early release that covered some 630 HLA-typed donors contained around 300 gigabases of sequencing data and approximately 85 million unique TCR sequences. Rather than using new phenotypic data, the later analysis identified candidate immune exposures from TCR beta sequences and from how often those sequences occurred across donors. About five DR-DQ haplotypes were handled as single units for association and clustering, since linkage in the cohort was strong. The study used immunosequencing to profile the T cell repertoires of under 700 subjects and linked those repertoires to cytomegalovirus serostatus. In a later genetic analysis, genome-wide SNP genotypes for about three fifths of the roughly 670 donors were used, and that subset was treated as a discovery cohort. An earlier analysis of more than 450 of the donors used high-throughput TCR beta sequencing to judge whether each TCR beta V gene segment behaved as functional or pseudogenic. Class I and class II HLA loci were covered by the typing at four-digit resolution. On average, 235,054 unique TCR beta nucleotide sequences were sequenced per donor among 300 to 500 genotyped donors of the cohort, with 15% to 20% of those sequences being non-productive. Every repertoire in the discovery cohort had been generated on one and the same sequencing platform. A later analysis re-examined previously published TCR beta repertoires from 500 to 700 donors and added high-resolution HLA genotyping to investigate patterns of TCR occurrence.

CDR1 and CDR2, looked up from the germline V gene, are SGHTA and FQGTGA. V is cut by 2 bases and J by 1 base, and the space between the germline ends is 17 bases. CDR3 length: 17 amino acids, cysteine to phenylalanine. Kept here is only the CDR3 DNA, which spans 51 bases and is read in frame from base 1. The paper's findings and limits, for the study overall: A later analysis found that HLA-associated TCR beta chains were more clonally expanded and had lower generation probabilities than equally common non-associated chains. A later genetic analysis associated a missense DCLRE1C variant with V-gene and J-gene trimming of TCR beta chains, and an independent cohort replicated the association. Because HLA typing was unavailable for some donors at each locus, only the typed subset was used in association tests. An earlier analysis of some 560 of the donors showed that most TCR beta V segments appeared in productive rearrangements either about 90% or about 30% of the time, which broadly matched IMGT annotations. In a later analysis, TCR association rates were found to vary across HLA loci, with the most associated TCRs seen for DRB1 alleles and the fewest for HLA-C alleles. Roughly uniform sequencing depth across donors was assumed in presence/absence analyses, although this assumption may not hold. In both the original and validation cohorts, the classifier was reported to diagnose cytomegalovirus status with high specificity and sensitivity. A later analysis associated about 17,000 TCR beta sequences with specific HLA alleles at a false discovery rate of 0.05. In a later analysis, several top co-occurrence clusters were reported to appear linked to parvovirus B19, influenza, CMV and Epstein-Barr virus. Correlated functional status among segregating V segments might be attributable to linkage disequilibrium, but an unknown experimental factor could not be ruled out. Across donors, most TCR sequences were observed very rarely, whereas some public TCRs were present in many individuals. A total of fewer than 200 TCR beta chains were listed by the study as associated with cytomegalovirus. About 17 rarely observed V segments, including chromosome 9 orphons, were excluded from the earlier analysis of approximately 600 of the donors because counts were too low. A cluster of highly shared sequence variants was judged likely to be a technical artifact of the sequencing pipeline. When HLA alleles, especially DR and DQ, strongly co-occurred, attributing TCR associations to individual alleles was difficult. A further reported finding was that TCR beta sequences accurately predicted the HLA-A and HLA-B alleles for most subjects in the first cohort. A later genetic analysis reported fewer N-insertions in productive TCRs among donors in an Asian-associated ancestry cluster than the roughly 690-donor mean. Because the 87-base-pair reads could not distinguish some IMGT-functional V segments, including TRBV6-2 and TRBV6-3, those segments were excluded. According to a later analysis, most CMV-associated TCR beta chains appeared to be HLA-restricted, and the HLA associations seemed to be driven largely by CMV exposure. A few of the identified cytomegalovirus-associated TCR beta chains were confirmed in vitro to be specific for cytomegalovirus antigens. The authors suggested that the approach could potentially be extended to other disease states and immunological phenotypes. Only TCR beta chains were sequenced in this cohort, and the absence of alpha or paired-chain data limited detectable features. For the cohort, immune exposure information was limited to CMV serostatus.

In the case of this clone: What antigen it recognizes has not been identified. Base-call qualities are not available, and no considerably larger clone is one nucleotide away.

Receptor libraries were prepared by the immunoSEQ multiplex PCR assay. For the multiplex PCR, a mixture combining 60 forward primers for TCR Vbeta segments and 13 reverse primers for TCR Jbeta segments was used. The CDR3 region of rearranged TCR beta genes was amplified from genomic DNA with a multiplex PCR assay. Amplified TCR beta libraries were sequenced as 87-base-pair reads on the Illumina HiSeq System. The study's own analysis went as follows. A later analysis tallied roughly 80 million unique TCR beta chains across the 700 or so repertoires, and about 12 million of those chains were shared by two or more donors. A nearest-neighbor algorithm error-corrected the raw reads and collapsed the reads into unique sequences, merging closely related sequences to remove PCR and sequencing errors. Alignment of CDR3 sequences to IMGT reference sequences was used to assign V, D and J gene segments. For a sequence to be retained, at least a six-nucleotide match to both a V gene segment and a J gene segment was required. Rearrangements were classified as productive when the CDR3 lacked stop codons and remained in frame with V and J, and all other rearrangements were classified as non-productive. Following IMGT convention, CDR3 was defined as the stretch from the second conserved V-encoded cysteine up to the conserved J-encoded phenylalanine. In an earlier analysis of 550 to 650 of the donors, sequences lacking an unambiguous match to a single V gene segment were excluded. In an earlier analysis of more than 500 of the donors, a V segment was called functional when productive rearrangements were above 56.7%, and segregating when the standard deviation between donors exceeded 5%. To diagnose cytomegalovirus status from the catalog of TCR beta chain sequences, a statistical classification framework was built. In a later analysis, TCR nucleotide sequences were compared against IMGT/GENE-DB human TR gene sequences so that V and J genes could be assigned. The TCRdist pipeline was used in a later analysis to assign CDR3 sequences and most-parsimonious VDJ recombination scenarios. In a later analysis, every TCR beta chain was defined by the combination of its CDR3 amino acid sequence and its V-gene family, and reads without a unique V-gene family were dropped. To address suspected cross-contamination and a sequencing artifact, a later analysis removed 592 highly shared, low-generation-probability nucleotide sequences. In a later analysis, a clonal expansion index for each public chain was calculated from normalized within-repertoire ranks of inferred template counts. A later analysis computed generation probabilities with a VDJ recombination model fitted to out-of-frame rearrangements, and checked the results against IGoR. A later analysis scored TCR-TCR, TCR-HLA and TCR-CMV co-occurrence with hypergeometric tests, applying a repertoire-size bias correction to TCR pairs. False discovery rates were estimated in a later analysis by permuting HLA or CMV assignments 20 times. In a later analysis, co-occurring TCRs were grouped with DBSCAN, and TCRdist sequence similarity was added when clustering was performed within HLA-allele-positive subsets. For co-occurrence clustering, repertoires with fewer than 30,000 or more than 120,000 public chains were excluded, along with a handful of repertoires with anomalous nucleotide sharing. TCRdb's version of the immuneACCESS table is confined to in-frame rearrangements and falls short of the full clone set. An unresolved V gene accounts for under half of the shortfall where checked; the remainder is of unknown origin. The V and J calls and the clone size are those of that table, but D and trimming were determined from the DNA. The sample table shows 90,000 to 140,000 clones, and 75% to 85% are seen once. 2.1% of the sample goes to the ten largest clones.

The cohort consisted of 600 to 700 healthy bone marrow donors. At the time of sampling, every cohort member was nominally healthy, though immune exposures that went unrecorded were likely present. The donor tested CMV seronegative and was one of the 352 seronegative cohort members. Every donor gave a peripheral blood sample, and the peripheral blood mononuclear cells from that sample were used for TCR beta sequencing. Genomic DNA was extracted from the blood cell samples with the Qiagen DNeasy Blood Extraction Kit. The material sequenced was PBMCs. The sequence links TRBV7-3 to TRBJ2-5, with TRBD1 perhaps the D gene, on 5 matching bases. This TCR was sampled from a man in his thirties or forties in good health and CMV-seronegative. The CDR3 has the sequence CASSLEALTAAQETQYF. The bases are TGTGCCAGCAGCTTAGAGGCTTTGACAGCCGCCCAAGAGACCCAGTACTTC. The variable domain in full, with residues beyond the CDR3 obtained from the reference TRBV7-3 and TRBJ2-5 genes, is GAGVSQTPSNKVTEKGKYVELRCDPISGHTALYWYRQSLGQGPEFLIYFQGTGAADDSGLPNDRFFAVRPEGSVSTLKIQRTERGDSAVYLCASSLEALTAAQETQYFGPGTRLLVL.